This is a list of T cell receptor beta chains from one sample in a study of a mutant IDH1 vaccine in newly diagnosed glioma. TCRdb's table, derived via immunoSEQ multiplex PCR, lists solely in-frame clones and lacks some. The sample has about 84,000 clones, 81% seen once; the top ten hold 5.2%. No antigen has been assigned to these receptors. Material: PBMCs, obtained from a glioma patient whose treatment included an IDH1 peptide vaccine. Receptors originate from a middle-aged man with glioma. The CDR3 runs from the conserved cysteine through the conserved F or W. The order of the fields is CDR3 length, D gene, V gene, J gene, clone size, CDR3 protein, CDR3 DNA. D genes are given only for firm matches. Clone size is shown for a subset of rows, as once, few, many or a class of expanded clone.

>14|TRBD2|TRBV5-5|TRBJ2-3|NA
CASSFAGVTDTQYF
TGTGCCAGCAGCTTCGCGGGAGTTACAGATACGCAGTATTTT
>20|TRBD2|TRBV23-1|TRBJ2-1|once
CASSHAGGTAGTSGSGEQFF
TGCGCCAGCAGTCATGCCGGGGGGACCGCCGGGACTAGCGGGAGTGGTGAGCAGTTCTTC
>13|NA|TRBV19|TRBJ2-5|few
CASSIGGHKTQYF
TGTGCCAGTAGTATCGGGGGTCACAAGACCCAGTACTTC
>14|NA|TRBV4-1|TRBJ2-5|NA
CASSHSGAEETQYF
TGCGCCAGCAGCCATTCGGGGGCGGAGGAGACCCAGTACTTC
>15|NA|TRBV6-6|TRBJ1-4|NA
CASSSIRDSVEKLFF
TGTGCCAGCAGCTCCATCCGGGACTCAGTCGAAAAACTGTTTTTT
>15|NA|TRBV7-8|TRBJ2-7|NA
CASSRLRDTSYEQYF
TGTGCCAGCAGCCGTCTCCGGGACACCTCCTACGAGCAGTACTTC
>17|NA|TRBV11-2|TRBJ2-7|NA
CASSLVIRAPPIYEQYF
TGTGCCAGCAGCTTAGTGATCCGGGCCCCTCCCATCTACGAGCAGTACTTC
>15|NA|TRBV9|TRBJ2-3|NA
CASSQGSQTSYTQYF
TGTGCCAGCAGTCAAGGGTCACAGACCAGTTATACGCAGTATTTT
>17|NA|TRBV4-2|TRBJ2-7|NA
CASSQGGPGHRVYEQYF
TGTGCCAGCAGCCAAGGGGGTCCCGGCCATCGCGTCTACGAGCAGTACTTC
>11|NA|TRBV28|TRBJ1-1|NA
CASTSYTEAFF
TGTGCCAGCACCTCCTACACTGAAGCTTTCTTT